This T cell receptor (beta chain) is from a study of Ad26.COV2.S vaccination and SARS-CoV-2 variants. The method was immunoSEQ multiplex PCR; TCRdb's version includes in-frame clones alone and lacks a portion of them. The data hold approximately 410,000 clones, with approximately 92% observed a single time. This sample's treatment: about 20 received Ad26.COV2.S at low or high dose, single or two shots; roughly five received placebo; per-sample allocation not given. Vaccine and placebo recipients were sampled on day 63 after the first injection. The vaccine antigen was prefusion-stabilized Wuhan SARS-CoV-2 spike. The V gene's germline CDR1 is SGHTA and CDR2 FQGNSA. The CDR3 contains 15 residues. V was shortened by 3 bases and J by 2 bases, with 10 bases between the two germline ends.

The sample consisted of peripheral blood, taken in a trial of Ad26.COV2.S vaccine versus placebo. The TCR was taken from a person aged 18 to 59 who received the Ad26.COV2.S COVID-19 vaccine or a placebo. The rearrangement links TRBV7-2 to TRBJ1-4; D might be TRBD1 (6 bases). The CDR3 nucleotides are TGTGCCAGCAGCTTTTGGGGGGGCACTAATGAAAAACTGTTTTTT. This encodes CASSFWGGTNEKLFF. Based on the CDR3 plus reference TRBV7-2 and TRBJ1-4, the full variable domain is GAGVSQSPSNKVTEKGKDVELRCDPISGHTALYWYRQSLGQGLEFLIYFQGNSAPDKSGLPSDRFSAERTGGSVSTLTIQRTQQEDSAVYLCASSFWGGTNEKLFFGSGTQLSVL.